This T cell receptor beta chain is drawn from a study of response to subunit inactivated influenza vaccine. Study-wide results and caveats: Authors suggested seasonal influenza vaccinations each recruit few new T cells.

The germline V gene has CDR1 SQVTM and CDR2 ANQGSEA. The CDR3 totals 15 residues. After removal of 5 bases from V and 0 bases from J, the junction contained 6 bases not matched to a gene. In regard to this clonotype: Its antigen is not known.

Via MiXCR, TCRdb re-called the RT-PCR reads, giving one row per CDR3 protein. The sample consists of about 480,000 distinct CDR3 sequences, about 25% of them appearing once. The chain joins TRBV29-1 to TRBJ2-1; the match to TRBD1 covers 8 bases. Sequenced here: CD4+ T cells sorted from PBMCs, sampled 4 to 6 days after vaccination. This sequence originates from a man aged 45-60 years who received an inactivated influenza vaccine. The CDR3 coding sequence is TGCAGCGTTATGGGACAGGAGAGCTCCTACAATGAGCAGTTCTTC. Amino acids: CSVMGQESSYNEQFF.